This TCR beta chain was sequenced during a study of CD8+ T cells in alopecia areata. Looking at the study overall: Patients in the study were on tofacitinib for 6 to 18 months, then off it for 6 months.

The V segment lost 11 bases and the J segment 4 bases; nucleotides outside the gene matches: 6. The CDR3 spans 12 residues. From germline, CDR1 is SGHTA and CDR2 FQGNSA. It was cDNA, reverse transcribed from extracted RNA, that served as the sequencing template. Sequencing was performed with immunoSEQ multiplex PCR; in TCRdb, only in-frame clones are kept and a portion is missing. In the table there are roughly 130,000 clones, roughly 61% of which are singletons. This specimen was CD4+ T cells sorted from blood, taken at week 0. This clonotype originated in a human donor with alopecia areata. This rearrangement joins TRBV7-2 to TRBJ2-5; the match to TRBD2 covers 8 bases. Here the CDR3 DNA reads TGTGCCTCTATCGGGAGGGCAGAGACCCAGTACTTC. This encodes CASIGRAETQYF.